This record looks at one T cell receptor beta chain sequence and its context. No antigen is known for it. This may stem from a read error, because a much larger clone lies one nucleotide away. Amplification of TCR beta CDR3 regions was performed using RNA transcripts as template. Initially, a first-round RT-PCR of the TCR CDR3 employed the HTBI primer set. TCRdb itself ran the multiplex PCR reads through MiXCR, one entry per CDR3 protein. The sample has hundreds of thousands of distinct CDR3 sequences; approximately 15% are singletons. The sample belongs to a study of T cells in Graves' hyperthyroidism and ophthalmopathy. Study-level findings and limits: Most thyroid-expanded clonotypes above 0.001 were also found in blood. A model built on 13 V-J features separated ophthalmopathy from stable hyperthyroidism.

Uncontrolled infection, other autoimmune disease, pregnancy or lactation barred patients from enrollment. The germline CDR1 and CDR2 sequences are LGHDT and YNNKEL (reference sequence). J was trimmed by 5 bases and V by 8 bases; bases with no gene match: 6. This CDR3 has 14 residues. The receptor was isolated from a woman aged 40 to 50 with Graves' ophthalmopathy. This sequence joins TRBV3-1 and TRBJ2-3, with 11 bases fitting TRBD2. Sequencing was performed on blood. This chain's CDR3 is CASGPTSGGDTQYF. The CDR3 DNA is TGTGCCAGCGGGCCTACTAGCGGGGGAGATACGCAGTATTTT.